The 7 T cell receptor beta chains presented below share a single source sample, sequenced in a study of cytomegalovirus exposure and HLA in healthy donors. The PCR made use of 60 Vbeta and 13 Jbeta primers. Libraries were prepared by immunoSEQ multiplex PCR; TCRdb keeps only in-frame clonotypes and omits some of them. The sample table includes 150,000 to 200,000 clones. The sample taken for sequencing was PBMCs. The origin of the receptors is a woman between 18 and 29 years old in good health and CMV-seropositive.

The chain employs TRBV7-2 and TRBJ2-7; 8 bases agree with TRBD2. The V and J ends lost 3 bases and 2 bases, in that order; junction bases with no gene match: 3. Germline CDR1 reads SGHTA; CDR2 reads FQGNSA. The CDR3 is made up of 14 amino acids. The CDR3 DNA is TGTGCCAGCAGCTTCACGGGAGGGCCCTACGAGCAGTACTTC. Translated, it gives CASSFTGGPYEQYF.

J is TRBJ2-3 and V is TRBV29-1; TRBD2 might be the D (5 bases). Germline V gives CDR1 SQVTM, CDR2 ANQGSEA. CDR3 length equals 13 residues. Trimming stripped 4 bases from V and 2 bases from J, with 10 bases between. CDR3 amino acids: CSVARELTDTQYF. CDR3 bases: TGCAGCGTTGCTAGGGAGCTCACAGATACGCAGTATTTT.

The gene calls are TRBV4-2 and TRBJ2-7, with 8 bases that match TRBD2. Germline loops: CDR1 LGHNA, CDR2 YNFKEQ. The CDR3 consists of 15 residues. V shed 1 base and J 2 bases; nucleotides not matched to a gene: 4. CDR3 sequence: CASSQAAAGAYEQYF. DNA of the CDR3: TGTGCCAGCAGCCAAGCCGCAGCGGGGGCCTACGAGCAGTACTTC.

The chain links TRBV10-3 to TRBJ2-5, with 11 bases fitting TRBD2. The CDR3 loop spans 16 amino acids. J gave up 1 base and V 3 bases, and 4 bases lay outside the gene matches. Per germline, CDR1 ENHRY and CDR2 SYGVKD. This chain's CDR3 is CAISDPGLAAQETQYF. The CDR3 DNA reads as TGTGCCATCAGTGACCCGGGACTAGCGGCCCAAGAGACCCAGTACTTC.

The V call is TRBV4-3, the J call TRBJ2-1; 8 bases line up with TRBD1. The CDR3 loop spans 17 amino acids. The J segment lost 4 bases and the V segment lost 0 bases, leaving 8 bases of the junction unmatched. CDR1 is LGHNA and CDR2 is YSLEER in the germline V gene. The CDR3 reads CASSQDGPGTGYNEQFF. As DNA, the CDR3 is TGCGCCAGCAGCCAAGATGGGCCCGGGACAGGTTACAATGAGCAGTTCTTC.

The chain combines TRBV7-9 with TRBJ2-2, with 9 bases matching TRBD2. The CDR3 runs 15 residues. J was trimmed by 7 bases and V by 1 base; bases with no gene match: 4. Germline values: CDR1 SEHNR, CDR2 FQNEAQ (reference sequence). The chain's CDR3 is CASSLERGAVGELFF. CDR3 DNA: TGTGCCAGCAGCTTAGAGCGGGGGGCCGTCGGGGAGCTGTTTTTT.

The chain is built from TRBV7-8 and TRBJ2-1, with 7 positions matching TRBD2. Germline CDR1 reads SGHVS; CDR2 reads FQNEAQ. The CDR3 sequence is 15 residues long. Unmatched junction bases numbered 8, after V lost 5 bases and J lost 4 bases. The CDR3 reads CASSNSRDYYNEQFF. The CDR3 nucleotides read TGTGCCAGCAGCAACTCCCGGGACTATTACAATGAGCAGTTCTTC.